This TCR beta chain was profiled in a study of T cell responses to AZD1222 COVID-19 vaccine. The CDR3 has 15 residues. CDR1 is KGHDR and CDR2 is SFDVKD in the germline V gene. After removal of 4 bases from V and 5 bases from J, the junction contained 9 bases not matched to a gene. The repertoire was sequenced with immunoSEQ multiplex PCR; TCRdb's copy has only in-frame clones and lacks some. The sample has around 140,000 clones, approximately 87% seen once. Sequences were derived from peripheral blood, sampled 28 days after the second AZD1222 dose. This receptor was taken from an adult who received the AZD1222 COVID-19 vaccine. V and J are TRBV24-1 and TRBJ2-5; 7 bases are a match to TRBD2. The CDR3 sequence: CATSESQGGVETQYF. The CDR3 nucleotides are TGTGCCACCAGTGAAAGCCAGGGAGGGGTCGAGACCCAGTACTTC.